This passage covers 21 T cell receptor beta chains from one sample sequenced in a study of T cell responses to AZD1222 COVID-19 vaccine (dated by TCRdb to about 2021). The method behind the library was the immunoSEQ multiplex PCR assay. TCRdb stores this immuneACCESS table with in-frame sequences only. Part of the clones is absent; in the studies checked, under half of the shortfall reflects unresolved V genes, and no reason is known for the rest. For this sample the table gives around 150,000 clones, of which 88% were detected only once. Clones ranked in the top ten supply around 5.2% of the sample. The time point label, as the study defines it: baseline before first vaccination. The sequencing used peripheral blood, collected on day 0 of AZD1222 vaccination. The source is an adult in good health.

This clone was detected only once. The chain joins TRBV6-2 or TRBV6-3 to TRBJ1-1; D unresolved. The CDR3 loop spans 14 amino acids. Germline V gives CDR1 MNHEY, CDR2 SVGEGT. V dropped 2 bases and J dropped 8 bases, with 15 bases sitting between them. This CDR3 reads CASSYVGMVGEAFF. The DNA of the CDR3 is TGTGCCAGCAGTTACGTGGGGATGGTTGGAGAAGCTTTCTTT.

J is TRBJ1-5 and V is TRBV6-2 or TRBV6-3; D is uncertain. With 4 bases removed from V and 1 base from J, the gap between germline ends came to 11 bases. Germline CDR1 is MNHEY and CDR2 is SVGEGT. The CDR3 covers 15 residues. CDR3: CASSLLGGSNQPQHF. The CDR3 coding sequence is TGTGCCAGCAGTTTGCTCGGCGGGAGCAATCAGCCCCAGCATTTT.

The count of this clone is one. The rearrangement uses TRBV27 and TRBJ1-1; perhaps TRBD1 as D (6 bases). Trimming cost V 5 bases and J 6 bases, with 19 bases left between them. Germline values: CDR1 MNHEY, CDR2 SMNVEV (reference sequence). The CDR3 totals 15 residues. CDR3 nucleotide sequence: TGTGCCAGCAGTCCTTATACAGGGACGGGCGCTGAAGCTTTCTTT. Protein: CASSPYTGTGAEAFF.

The chain has TRBV29-1 and TRBJ2-1; D possibly matches TRBD1 or TRBD2 (5 bases each). Germline CDR1 and CDR2: SQVTM and ANQGSEA. The CDR3 length is 15 residues. V lost 4 bases, J lost 0 bases, and 13 bases lay in between. Here the CDR3 DNA reads TGCAGCGTTGTAAGGGGAGACAGCTCCTACAATGAGCAGTTCTTC. Translation: CSVVRGDSSYNEQFF.

J is TRBJ2-1 and V is TRBV7-3; 9 positions match TRBD2. Germline values: CDR1 SGHTA, CDR2 FQGTGA. Trimming at V came to 4 bases and at J to 5 bases, leaving 6 bases not matched to a gene. The CDR3 extends over 15 amino acids. The CDR3 sequence: CASSSAGGRDNEQFF. The CDR3 nucleotides read TGTGCCAGCAGCTCAGCGGGAGGTCGTGACAATGAGCAGTTCTTC.

The J gene is TRBJ2-1, the V gene TRBV6-2 or TRBV6-3; D possibly uses TRBD1 or TRBD2 (5 bases each). Germline CDR1 is MNHEY and CDR2 is SVGEGT. Between the trimmed V and J ends, which lost 6 bases and 0 bases, there was a span of 15 bases. CDR3 length: 16 residues. The CDR3 nucleotides read TGTGCCAGCAGCAAGGGGTGGGGGAGCTCCTACAATGAGCAGTTCTTC. This codes for CASSKGWGSSYNEQFF.

The chain employs TRBV19 and TRBJ1-6; 12 nucleotides line up with TRBD1. V lost 5 bases to trimming and J lost 7 bases; unmatched junction nucleotides: 9. The germline V gene encodes CDR1 LNHDA and CDR2 SQIVND (reference sequence). The CDR3 sequence is 17 residues long. The CDR3 here is CASSPKGQGAWNSPLHF. The CDR3 nucleotides are TGTGCCAGTAGTCCCAAGGGACAGGGGGCATGGAATTCACCCCTCCACTTT.

The chain carries TRBV28 and TRBJ1-5; D call uncertain. Germline lookup yields CDR1 MDHEN and CDR2 SYDVKM. V lost 1 base and J 6 bases, leaving 7 bases between the germline ends. The CDR3 runs to 13 residues. Here the CDR3 reads CASSLLSGQPQHF. For the CDR3, the DNA is TGTGCCAGCAGTTTATTATCGGGTCAGCCCCAGCATTTT.

The chain has TRBV5-1 and TRBJ1-1; D is unclear. Trimming stripped 0 bases from V and 1 base from J, with 7 bases between. There are 14 residues in the CDR3. Germline V lookup: CDR1 SGHRS, CDR2 YFSETQ. CDR3 amino acids: CASSLAQSNTEAFF. The DNA for the CDR3 is TGCGCCAGCAGCTTGGCGCAATCGAACACTGAAGCTTTCTTT.

This chain connects TRBV28 to TRBJ1-2; D gene uncertain. Trimming took off 3 bases at V and 4 bases at J, with 6 bases between the two ends. Germline-derived CDR1 and CDR2 are MDHEN and SYDVKM. The length of the CDR3 is 12 residues. CDR3 loop: CASSLAAYGYTF. The CDR3, as DNA: TGTGCCAGCAGTTTGGCAGCCTATGGCTACACCTTC.

This clone was detected only once. The V gene is TRBV7-2, the J gene TRBJ1-2; 7 nucleotides line up with TRBD1. V was pared by 1 base and J by 5 bases, with 4 bases of the junction left unmatched. The CDR3 is 14 residues long. The germline CDR1 and CDR2 sequences are SGHTA and FQGNSA. DNA of the CDR3: TGTGCCAGCAGCTTAGGGGCGACAGGGTATGGCTACACCTTC. It specifies CASSLGATGYGYTF.

This clone has just one count. CDR3 sequence (DNA): TGTGCCAGCAGCTTCCTCGGGGGCCATGGCTACACCTTC. It translates to CASSFLGGHGYTF. The chain combines TRBV7-9 with TRBJ1-2, with a weak D call TRBD1 (6 bases). The germline V gene encodes CDR1 SEHNR and CDR2 FQNEAQ (reference sequence). The CDR3 consists of 13 residues. V was cut by 3 bases and J by 6 bases, with 11 bases left in between.

In DNA form, the CDR3 reads TGTGCCAGCAGCGTAGTGGCAGGATCCTACAATGAGCAGTTCTTC. Amino acids: CASSVVAGSYNEQFF. This sequence joins TRBV9 and TRBJ2-1; D not certain. Between the trimmed V and J ends, which lost 0 bases and 1 base, there was a span of 8 bases. CDR1 and CDR2 (germline): SGDLS, YYNGEE. The CDR3 spans 15 residues.

For this clone: The sample holds other DNA sequences that translate to the same CDR3. The chain recombines TRBV5-1 with TRBJ1-5; 9 bases are a match to TRBD1. Germline loops: CDR1 SGHRS, CDR2 YFSETQ. V shed 4 bases and J 5 bases; nucleotides not matched to a gene: 4. CDR3 length equals 14 residues. The CDR3 sequence is CASSPGQGDQPQHF. CDR3 nucleotide sequence: TGCGCCAGCAGCCCGGGACAGGGAGATCAGCCCCAGCATTTT. The entire variable domain, with the rest obtained from reference TRBV5-1 and TRBJ1-5, is as follows: KAGVTQTPRYLIKTRGQQVTLSCSPISGHRSVSWYQQTPGQGLQFLFEYFSETQRNKGNFPGRFSGRQFSNSRSEMNVSTLELGDSALYLCASSPGQGDQPQHFGDGTRLSIL.

The gene calls are TRBV7-9 and TRBJ2-3, with a tentative D call TRBD2 (6 bases). This CDR3 has 14 residues. Deletions cut 0 bases from V and 6 bases from J, with 10 bases between. Per the germline V gene, CDR1 is SEHNR and CDR2 is FQNEAQ (reference sequence). CDR3 sequence reads: CASSLAPSADTQYF. The CDR3 nucleotides read TGTGCCAGCAGCTTAGCCCCTAGCGCGGATACGCAGTATTTT.

The chain employs TRBV6-5 and TRBJ2-7; 11 nucleotides align to TRBD1. Germline CDR1 and CDR2: MNHEY and SVGAGI. The CDR3 runs 15 residues. The J segment lost 5 bases and the V segment lost 5 bases, leaving 8 bases of the junction unmatched. The DNA of the CDR3 is TGTGCCAGCAGTATACTAGGACAGGGGGCAAACGAGCAGTACTTC. Its protein is CASSILGQGANEQYF.

Only one count was recorded for this clone. The rearrangement uses TRBV7-2 and TRBJ1-5; D ambiguous. Germline loops: CDR1 SGHTA, CDR2 FQGNSA. The CDR3 is 15 residues long. The V end lost 5 bases, the J end lost 7 bases, and 18 bases lay between the germline ends. The CDR3 spells CASSLWAGSEQPQHF. CDR3 DNA sequence: TGTGCCAGCAGCCTATGGGCGGGGTCTGAACAGCCCCAGCATTTT.

The J gene is TRBJ2-3, the V gene TRBV11-2; D is perhaps TRBD2 (6 bases). The germline V gene encodes CDR1 SGHAT and CDR2 FQNNGV. The germline V and J ends were trimmed by 1 base and 4 bases, with 18 bases remaining between them. This CDR3 contains 17 residues. CDR3: CASSLVGRLATPDTQYF. The CDR3 DNA follows: TGTGCCAGCAGCTTAGTCGGGAGACTCGCCACACCAGATACGCAGTATTTT.

This clone was recorded once. This chain joins TRBV27 and TRBJ1-1; 7 bases match TRBD1. Per the germline V gene, CDR1 is MNHEY and CDR2 is SMNVEV (reference sequence). The CDR3 is made up of 14 amino acids. Trimming removed 8 bases from V and 6 bases from J; junction bases left unmatched: 12. CDR3 bases: TGTGCCAGCGTTCGGCAGGGGGTTATGTCTGAAGCTTTCTTT. Amino acids: CASVRQGVMSEAFF.

The V call is TRBV7-2, the J call TRBJ1-5, with D possibly being TRBD1 (5 bases). The V and J ends lost 6 bases and 7 bases respectively, with 10 bases between them. CDR1 and CDR2 from the germline V gene are SGHTA and FQGNSA. The CDR3 runs 12 residues. The CDR3 spells CASRLPGQPQHF. In DNA, the CDR3 is TGTGCCAGCAGACTCCCAGGGCAGCCCCAGCATTTT.

The V and J genes are TRBV9 and TRBJ1-6; 7 bases agree with TRBD1. Germline CDR1 and CDR2: SGDLS and YYNGEE. The V gene end was trimmed by 0 bases and the J gene end by 7 bases; junction bases not matched to a gene: 1. The CDR3 runs 14 residues. The CDR3 DNA sequence: TGTGCCAGCAGCGTAGCGACAGGGAATTCACCCCTCCACTTT. Its translation is CASSVATGNSPLHF.